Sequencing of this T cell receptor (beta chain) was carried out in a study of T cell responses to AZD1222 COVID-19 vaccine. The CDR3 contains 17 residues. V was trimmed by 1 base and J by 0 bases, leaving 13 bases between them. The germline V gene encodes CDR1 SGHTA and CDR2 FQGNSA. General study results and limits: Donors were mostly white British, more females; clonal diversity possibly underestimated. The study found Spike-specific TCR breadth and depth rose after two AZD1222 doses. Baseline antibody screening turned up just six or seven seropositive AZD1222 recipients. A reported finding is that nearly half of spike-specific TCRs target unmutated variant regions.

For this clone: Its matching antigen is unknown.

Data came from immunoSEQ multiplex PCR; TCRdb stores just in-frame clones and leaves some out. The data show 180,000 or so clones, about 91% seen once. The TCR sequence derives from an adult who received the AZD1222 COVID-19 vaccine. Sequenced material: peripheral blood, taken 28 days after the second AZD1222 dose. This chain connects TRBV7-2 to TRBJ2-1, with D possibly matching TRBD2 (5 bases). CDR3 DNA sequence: TGTGCCAGCAGCTTAGGGGTGGGAGAGGGCTCCTACAATGAGCAGTTCTTC. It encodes CASSLGVGEGSYNEQFF. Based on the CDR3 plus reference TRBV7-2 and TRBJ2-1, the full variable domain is GAGVSQSPSNKVTEKGKDVELRCDPISGHTALYWYRQSLGQGLEFLIYFQGNSAPDKSGLPSDRFSAERTGGSVSTLTIQRTQQEDSAVYLCASSLGVGEGSYNEQFFGPGTRLTVL.